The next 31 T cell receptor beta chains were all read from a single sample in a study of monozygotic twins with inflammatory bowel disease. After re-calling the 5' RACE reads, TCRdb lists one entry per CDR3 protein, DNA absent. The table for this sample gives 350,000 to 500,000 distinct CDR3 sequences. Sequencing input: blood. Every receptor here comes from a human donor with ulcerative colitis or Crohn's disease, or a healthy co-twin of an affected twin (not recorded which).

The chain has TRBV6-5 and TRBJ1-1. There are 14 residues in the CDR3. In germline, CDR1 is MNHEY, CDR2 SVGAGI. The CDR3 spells CASSYGTAMTEAFF.

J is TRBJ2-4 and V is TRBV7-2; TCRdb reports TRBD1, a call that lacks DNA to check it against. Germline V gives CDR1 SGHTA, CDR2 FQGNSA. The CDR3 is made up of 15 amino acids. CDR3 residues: CASSPPGQVKNMQYF.

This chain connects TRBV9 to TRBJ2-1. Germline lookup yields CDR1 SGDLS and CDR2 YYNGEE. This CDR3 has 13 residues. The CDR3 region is CASSAGIANEQFF.

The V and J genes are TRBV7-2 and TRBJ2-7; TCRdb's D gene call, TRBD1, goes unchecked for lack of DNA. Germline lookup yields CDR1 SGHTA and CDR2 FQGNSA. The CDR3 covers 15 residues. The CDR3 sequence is CASSGRSGAAYEQYF. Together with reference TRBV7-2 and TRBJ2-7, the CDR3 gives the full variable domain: GAGVSQSPSNKVTEKGKDVELRCDPISGHTALYWYRQSLGQGLEFLIYFQGNSAPDKSGLPSDRFSAERTGGSVSTLTIQRTQQEDSAVYLCASSGRSGAAYEQYFGPGTRLTVT.

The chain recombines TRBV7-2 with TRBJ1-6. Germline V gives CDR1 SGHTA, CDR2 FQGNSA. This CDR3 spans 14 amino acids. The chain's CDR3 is CASSSLGGHSPLHF.

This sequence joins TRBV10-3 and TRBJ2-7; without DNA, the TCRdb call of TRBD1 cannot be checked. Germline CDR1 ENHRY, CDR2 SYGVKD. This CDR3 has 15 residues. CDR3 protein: CAISLSGQGKNGQYF.

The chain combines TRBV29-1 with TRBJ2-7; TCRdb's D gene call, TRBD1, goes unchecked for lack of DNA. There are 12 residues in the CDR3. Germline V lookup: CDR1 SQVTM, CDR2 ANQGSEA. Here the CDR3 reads CSVLAGKHEQYF.

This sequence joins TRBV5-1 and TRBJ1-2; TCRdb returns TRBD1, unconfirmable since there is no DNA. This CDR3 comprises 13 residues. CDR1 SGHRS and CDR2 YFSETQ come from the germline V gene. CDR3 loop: CASSSSGFDGYTF.

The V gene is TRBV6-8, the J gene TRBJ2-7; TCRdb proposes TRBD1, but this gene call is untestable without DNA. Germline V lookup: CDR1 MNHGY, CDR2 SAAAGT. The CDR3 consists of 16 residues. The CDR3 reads CASSARGQGLFYEQYF.

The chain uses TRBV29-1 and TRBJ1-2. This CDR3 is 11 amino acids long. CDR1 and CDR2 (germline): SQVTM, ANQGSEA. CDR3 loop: CSAGVGYGYTF. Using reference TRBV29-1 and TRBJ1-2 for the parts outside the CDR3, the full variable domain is SAVISQKPSRDICQRGTSLTIQCQVDSQVTMMFWYRQQPGQSLTLIATANQGSEATYESGFVIDKFPISRPNLTFSTLTVSNMSPEDSSIYLCSAGVGYGYTFGSGTRLTVV.

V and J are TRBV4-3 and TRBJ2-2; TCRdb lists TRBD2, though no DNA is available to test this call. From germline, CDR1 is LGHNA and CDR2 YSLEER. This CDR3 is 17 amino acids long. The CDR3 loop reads CASSQVGWGEVAGELFF.

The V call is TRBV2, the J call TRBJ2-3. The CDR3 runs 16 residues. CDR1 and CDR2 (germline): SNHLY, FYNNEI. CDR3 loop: CASRVGIEGNTDTQYF.

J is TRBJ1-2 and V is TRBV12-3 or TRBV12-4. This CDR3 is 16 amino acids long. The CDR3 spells CASSSLVRQNNYGYTF.

This chain's CDR3 is CSARPDRGGLYEQYF. This chain connects TRBV20-1 to TRBJ2-7; TCRdb's D gene call, TRBD1, goes unchecked for lack of DNA. The CDR3 has 15 residues. Germline V CDR1 and CDR2: DFQATT, SNEGSKA (reference sequence).

The CDR3 sequence: CASGPLTGPSYEQYF. The chain links TRBV7-9 to TRBJ2-7; TCRdb returns TRBD1, unconfirmable since there is no DNA. The CDR3 sequence is 15 residues long. CDR1 is SEHNR, CDR2 FQNEAQ, per germline (reference sequence).

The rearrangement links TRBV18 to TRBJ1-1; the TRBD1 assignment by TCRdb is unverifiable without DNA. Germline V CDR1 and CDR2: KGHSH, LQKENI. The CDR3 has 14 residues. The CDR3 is CASSPAGLNTEAFF. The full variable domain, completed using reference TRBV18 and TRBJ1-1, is NAGVMQNPRHLVRRRGQEARLRCSPMKGHSHVYWYRQLPEEGLKFMVYLQKENIIDESGMPKERFSAEFPKEGPSILRIQQVVRGDSAAYFCASSPAGLNTEAFFGQGTRLTVV.

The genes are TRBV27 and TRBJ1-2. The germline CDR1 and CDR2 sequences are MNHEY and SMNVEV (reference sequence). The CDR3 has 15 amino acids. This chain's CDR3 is CASSFKDSGRRGYTF.

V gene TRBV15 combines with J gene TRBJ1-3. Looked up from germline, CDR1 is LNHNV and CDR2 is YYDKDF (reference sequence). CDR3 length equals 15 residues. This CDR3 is CATSRGPDSGNTIYF.

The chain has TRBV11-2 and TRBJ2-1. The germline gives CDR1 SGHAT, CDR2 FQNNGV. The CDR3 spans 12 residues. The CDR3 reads CASSLVHNEQFF. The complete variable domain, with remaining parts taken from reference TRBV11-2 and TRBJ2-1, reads EAGVAQSPRYKIIEKRQSVAFWCNPISGHATLYWYQQILGQGPKLLIQFQNNGVVDDSQLPKDRFSAERLKGVDSTLKIQPAKLEDSAVYLCASSLVHNEQFFGPGTRLTVL.

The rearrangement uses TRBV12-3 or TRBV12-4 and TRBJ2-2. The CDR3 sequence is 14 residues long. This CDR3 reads CASSLSYSTGELFF.

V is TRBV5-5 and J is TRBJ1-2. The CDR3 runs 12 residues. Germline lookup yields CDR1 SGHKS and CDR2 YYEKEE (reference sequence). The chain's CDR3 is CASSLQEFGYTF. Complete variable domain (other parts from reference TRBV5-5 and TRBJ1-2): DAGVTQSPTHLIKTRGQQVTLRCSPISGHKSVSWYQQVLGQGPQFIFQYYEKEERGRGNFPDRFSARQFPNYSSELNVNALLLGDSALYLCASSLQEFGYTFGSGTRLTVV.

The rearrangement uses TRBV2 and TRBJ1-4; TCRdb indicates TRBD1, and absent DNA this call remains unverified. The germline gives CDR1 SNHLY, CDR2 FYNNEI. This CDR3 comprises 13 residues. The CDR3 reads CASRPSGSEKLFF.

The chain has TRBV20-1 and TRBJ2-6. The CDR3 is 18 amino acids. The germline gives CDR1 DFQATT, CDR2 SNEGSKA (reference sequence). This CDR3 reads CSATAFRFLGSGANVLTF.

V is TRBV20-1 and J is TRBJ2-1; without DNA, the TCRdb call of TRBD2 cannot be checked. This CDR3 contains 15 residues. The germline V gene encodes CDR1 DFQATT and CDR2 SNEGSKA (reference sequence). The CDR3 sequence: CSASPTSGSGNEQFF.

This CDR3 reads CASSSRNRAGDTQYF. V is TRBV5-1 and J is TRBJ2-3; TCRdb selects TRBD1, and the lack of DNA leaves this call unchecked. Germline CDR1 SGHRS, CDR2 YFSETQ. The CDR3 runs to 15 residues.

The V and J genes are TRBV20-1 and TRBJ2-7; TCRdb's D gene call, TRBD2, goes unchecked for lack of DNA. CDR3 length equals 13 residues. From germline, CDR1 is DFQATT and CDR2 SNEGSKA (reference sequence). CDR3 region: CSARDPAGGLQYF.

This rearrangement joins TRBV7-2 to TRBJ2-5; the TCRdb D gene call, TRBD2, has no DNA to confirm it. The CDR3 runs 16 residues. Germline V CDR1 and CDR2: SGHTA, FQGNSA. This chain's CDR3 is CASSRRTSGERETQYF.

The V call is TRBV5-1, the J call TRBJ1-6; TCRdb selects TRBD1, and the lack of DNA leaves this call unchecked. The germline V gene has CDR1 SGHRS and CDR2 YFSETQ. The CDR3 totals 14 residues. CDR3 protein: CASSLEAGYPPLHF.

The CDR3 loop is CASSPRTSGRGNEQFF. This chain joins TRBV3-1 and TRBJ2-1; TCRdb's D gene call, TRBD2, goes unchecked for lack of DNA. This CDR3 comprises 16 residues. Germline V CDR1 and CDR2: LGHDT, YNNKEL (reference sequence).

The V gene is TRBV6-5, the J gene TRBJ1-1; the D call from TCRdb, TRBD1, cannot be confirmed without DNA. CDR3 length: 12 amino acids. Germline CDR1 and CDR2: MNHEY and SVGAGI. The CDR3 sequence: CASIKGAGEAFF.

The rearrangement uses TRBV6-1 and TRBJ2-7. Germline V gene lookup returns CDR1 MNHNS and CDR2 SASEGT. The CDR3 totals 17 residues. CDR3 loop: CASSEQQAGRYTYEQYF.